These 24 T cell receptor beta chains came from one sample sequenced in a study of cytomegalovirus exposure and HLA in healthy donors. Sequenced by immunoSEQ multiplex PCR; TCRdb stores in-frame clones only, minus some. The table includes 100,000 to 150,000 clones, approximately 85% detected once. Sample: PBMCs. The receptor source for this set is a man younger than 35 in good health and CMV-seronegative.

The V call is TRBV30, the J call TRBJ2-7, with D possibly matching TRBD1 (6 bases). The CDR3 is made up of 15 amino acids. CDR1 is GTSNPN and CDR2 is SVGIG in the germline V gene (reference sequence). Deletions cut 0 bases from V and 7 bases from J, with 19 bases between. CDR3 amino acids: CAWSVPAGVLREQYF. The CDR3 region has the DNA TGTGCCTGGAGTGTACCGGCAGGGGTTCTCCGGGAGCAGTACTTC.

The CDR3 region is CASSAGTGRGYGYTF. CDR3 nucleotides: TGTGCCAGCAGTGCCGGGACAGGGAGGGGGTATGGCTACACCTTC. V gene TRBV25-1 combines with J gene TRBJ1-2; 9 nucleotides match TRBD1. CDR3 length equals 15 residues. Germline trimming cut 4 bases from V and 5 bases from J; bases unmatched to any gene: 8. Germline CDR1 is MGHDK and CDR2 is SYGVNS.

This clone was seen a single time. The chain combines TRBV7-9 with TRBJ1-1; D is ambiguous. Looked up from germline, CDR1 is SEHNR and CDR2 is FQNEAQ (reference sequence). The CDR3 has 15 residues. Trimming stripped 4 bases from V and 1 base from J, with 13 bases between. The CDR3 DNA reads as TGTGCCAGCAGCTCCCATCTTAACTCGAACACTGAAGCTTTCTTT. It is translated as CASSSHLNSNTEAFF.

This chain uses TRBV7-2 with TRBJ2-7; 8 bases fit TRBD2. V shed 4 bases and J 2 bases; nucleotides not matched to a gene: 19. The CDR3 runs 19 residues. Per the germline V gene, CDR1 is SGHTA and CDR2 is FQGNSA. CDR3 sequence reads: CASSSQVMTNIAGPYEQYF. The CDR3 DNA is TGTGCCAGCAGCTCCCAAGTCATGACAAATATAGCGGGGCCCTACGAGCAGTACTTC.

The rearrangement joins TRBV5-1 to TRBJ2-1, with D perhaps TRBD2 (5 bases). Looked up from germline, CDR1 is SGHRS and CDR2 is YFSETQ. Trimming left V 1 base short and J 6 bases short, with 14 bases between. The CDR3 consists of 15 residues. Here the CDR3 DNA reads TGCGCCAGCAGCTTGAAGGACTCTCGCGCCAATGAGCAGTTCTTC. The encoded protein is CASSLKDSRANEQFF. The complete variable domain, with remaining parts taken from reference TRBV5-1 and TRBJ2-1, reads KAGVTQTPRYLIKTRGQQVTLSCSPISGHRSVSWYQQTPGQGLQFLFEYFSETQRNKGNFPGRFSGRQFSNSRSEMNVSTLELGDSALYLCASSLKDSRANEQFFGPGTRLTVL.

The chain uses TRBV29-1 and TRBJ1-1, with D hard to call. Trimming left V 4 bases short and J 1 base short, with 13 bases between. The CDR3 spans 14 residues. The germline CDR1 and CDR2 sequences are SQVTM and ANQGSEA. The CDR3 DNA is TGCAGCGTTGGGGATGGACGGGAGAACACTGAAGCTTTCTTT. Encoded protein: CSVGDGRENTEAFF.

The rearrangement uses TRBV5-6 and TRBJ2-7, with a possible D match to TRBD1 (6 bases). The CDR3 runs 13 residues. Germline-derived CDR1 and CDR2 are SGHDT and YYEEEE. V lost 3 bases to trimming and J lost 4 bases, with 11 bases between them. In nucleotides, the CDR3 is TGTGCCAGCAGCTCCACAGGGTCTTACGAGCAGTACTTC. Translating it yields CASSSTGSYEQYF.

V is TRBV7-2 and J is TRBJ1-2; weak D call: TRBD1 (6 bases). This CDR3 is 14 amino acids long. Per germline, CDR1 SGHTA and CDR2 FQGNSA. V was cut by 6 bases and J by 1 base, with 12 bases left in between. The CDR3 protein is CASSSGQINYGYTF. The CDR3 DNA follows: TGTGCCAGCAGTTCGGGACAAATTAACTATGGCTACACCTTC. The variable domain in full, with the rest retrieved from reference TRBV7-2 and TRBJ1-2, is GAGVSQSPSNKVTEKGKDVELRCDPISGHTALYWYRQSLGQGLEFLIYFQGNSAPDKSGLPSDRFSAERTGGSVSTLTIQRTQQEDSAVYLCASSSGQINYGYTFGSGTRLTVV.

V usage is TRBV6-4 and J usage is TRBJ2-1, with TRBD2 matching over 8 bases. Germline loops: CDR1 MRHNA, CDR2 SNTAGT. The CDR3 has 15 amino acids. V dropped 5 bases and J dropped 9; count of bases not matched to a gene: 12. The CDR3: CASSSTSVGLTEQFF. The CDR3 DNA is TGTGCCAGCAGTTCGACTAGCGTCGGTTTAACTGAGCAGTTCTTC.

This clone was observed a single time. This sequence joins TRBV5-1 and TRBJ2-3, with 13 bases matching TRBD2. Germline V gene lookup returns CDR1 SGHRS and CDR2 YFSETQ. With 3 bases clipped from V and 0 bases from J, the junction kept 7 bases outside the gene matches. This CDR3 comprises 18 residues. CDR3 residues: CASSSGLAGVTSTDTQYF. For the CDR3, the DNA is TGCGCCAGCAGCTCCGGACTAGCGGGGGTGACTAGCACAGATACGCAGTATTTT.

This clone is a singleton in its sample. CDR3 amino acids: CASSLVGGGRNEQFF. CDR3 coding DNA: TGCGCCAGCAGCTTAGTTGGGGGAGGTAGGAATGAGCAGTTCTTC. The chain carries TRBV5-1 and TRBJ2-1, with TRBD2 as a possible D gene (6 bases). Germline V gene lookup returns CDR1 SGHRS and CDR2 YFSETQ. The V end lost 2 bases, the J end lost 7 bases, and 16 bases lay between the germline ends. This CDR3 is 15 amino acids long.

This clone was counted only a few times. Written as DNA, the CDR3 is TGCGCCAGCAGCTTGGAGACAGACTTACATCGGAACGAGCAGTACTTC. Translation: CASSLETDLHRNEQYF. The chain has TRBV5-1 and TRBJ2-7, with a tentative D call TRBD1 (5 bases). There are 16 residues in the CDR3. V was clipped by 0 bases and J by 5 bases, with 18 bases between them. In germline, CDR1 is SGHRS, CDR2 YFSETQ.

The chain is built from TRBV4-1 and TRBJ1-1; 8 nucleotides match TRBD1. The germline V gene has CDR1 MGHRA and CDR2 YSYEKL. Losses at the gene ends were 5 bases for V and 2 bases for J; bases not matched to a gene: 7. The CDR3 length is 15 residues. The CDR3 bases are TGCGCCAGCAGCGTACGAGACAGGGGAAACACTGAAGCTTTCTTT. Amino acids: CASSVRDRGNTEAFF.

CDR3 sequence (DNA): TGTGCCTGGACCAGGGGCTCCTATAATTCACCCCTCCACTTT. Protein sequence: CAWTRGSYNSPLHF. V and J are TRBV30 and TRBJ1-6; possible D gene TRBD1, 6 bases. The CDR3 covers 14 residues. V lost 4 bases to trimming and J lost 0 bases, with 7 bases between them. CDR1 GTSNPN and CDR2 SVGIG come from the germline V gene (reference sequence).

This clone has only one observation. The CDR3 nucleotides read TGTGCCAGCAGCTTAGTGGTGGGGGCAGCATCTGGGGCCAACGTCCTGACTTTC. Protein sequence: CASSLVVGAASGANVLTF. This sequence joins TRBV7-8 and TRBJ2-6; weak D call: TRBD1 (6 bases). CDR1 is SGHVS, CDR2 FQNEAQ, per germline. The CDR3 length is 18 residues. The ends were cut back, 1 base at V and 1 base at J, with 14 bases in the middle. Full variable domain (remainder filled in from reference TRBV7-8 and TRBJ2-6): GAGVSQSPRYKVAKRGQDVALRCDPISGHVSLFWYQQALGQGPEFLTYFQNEAQLDKSGLPSDRFFAERPEGSVSTLKIQRTQQEDSAVYLCASSLVVGAASGANVLTFGAGSRLTVL.

The J gene is TRBJ1-1, the V gene TRBV11-2; TRBD1 matches 9 bases. The V segment lost 5 bases and the J segment 4 bases; nucleotides outside the gene matches: 11. The CDR3 has 16 residues. Looked up from germline, CDR1 is SGHAT and CDR2 is FQNNGV. The CDR3 region is CASSPFTGGAGTEAFF. The CDR3, as DNA: TGTGCCAGCAGCCCCTTCACAGGGGGCGCGGGCACTGAAGCTTTCTTT. Using reference TRBV11-2 and TRBJ1-1 for the parts outside the CDR3, the full variable domain is EAGVAQSPRYKIIEKRQSVAFWCNPISGHATLYWYQQILGQGPKLLIQFQNNGVVDDSQLPKDRFSAERLKGVDSTLKIQPAKLEDSAVYLCASSPFTGGAGTEAFFGQGTRLTVV.

The chain recombines TRBV27 with TRBJ2-1; possibly TRBD2 for D (6 bases). CDR1 is MNHEY, CDR2 SMNVEV, per germline (reference sequence). Trimming pared 2 bases from V and 7 bases from J, leaving 6 bases between. The CDR3 sequence is 12 residues long. CDR3 in DNA: TGTGCCAGCAGTTTAGGGACTAATGAGCAGTTCTTC. It yields the protein CASSLGTNEQFF.

In this sample, this clone turned up a few times. The rearrangement links TRBV6-1 to TRBJ1-5, with D uncertain. From germline, CDR1 is MNHNS and CDR2 SASEGT. This CDR3 contains 12 residues. Trimming shortened V by 3 bases and J by 6 bases, and 6 bases separated the two germline ends. CDR3 nucleotide sequence: TGTGCCAGCAGTGAGTGGGCTCAGCCCCAGCATTTT. It yields the protein CASSEWAQPQHF.

The rearrangement joins TRBV4-2 to TRBJ2-2; TRBD1 agrees at 7 bases. The CDR3 covers 15 residues. Trimming removed 2 bases from V and 7 bases from J; junction bases left unmatched: 7. Germline-derived CDR1 and CDR2 are LGHNA and YNFKEQ. The DNA of the CDR3 is TGTGCCAGCAGCCAACCCGACAGGGTGGGCGGGGAGCTGTTTTTT. Protein sequence: CASSQPDRVGGELFF.

This clone was observed once. The chain joins TRBV5-8 to TRBJ2-1; 10 bases align to TRBD2. The CDR3 is 16 residues long. In germline, CDR1 is SGHTS, CDR2 YDEGEE. The V and J ends lost 0 bases and 8 bases, in that order; junction bases with no gene match: 8. The CDR3 sequence is CASSLGQTSGFDEQFF. CDR3 sequence (DNA): TGTGCCAGCAGCTTGGGTCAGACTAGCGGGTTCGATGAGCAGTTCTTC.

The chain links TRBV14 to TRBJ2-7; 10 nucleotides line up with TRBD1. Germline-derived CDR1 and CDR2 are SGHDN and FVKESK. The CDR3 covers 14 residues. The J segment lost 8 bases and the V segment lost 5 bases, leaving 9 bases of the junction unmatched. The CDR3 loop is CASSIQTGGSKQYF. CDR3 sequence (DNA): TGTGCCAGCAGCATACAGACAGGGGGCAGTAAGCAGTACTTC.

The rearrangement uses TRBV6-1 and TRBJ1-1, with TRBD1 matching over 7 bases. Trimming at V came to 3 bases and at J to 6 bases, leaving 19 bases not matched to a gene. In germline, CDR1 is MNHNS, CDR2 SASEGT. The CDR3 covers 18 residues. The CDR3 nucleotides read TGTGCCAGCAGTGACCCTTGGGGCAGGGGGAATATTAAGGCTGAAGCTTTCTTT. Amino acid sequence: CASSDPWGRGNIKAEAFF.

Only one count was recorded for this clone. In DNA, the CDR3 is TGTGCCAGCAGTGGGACAGGGAGGGTAGCGGGTGGCTCCTACGAGCAGTACTTC. Protein: CASSGTGRVAGGSYEQYF. V and J are TRBV2 and TRBJ2-7; tentative D call: TRBD1 (8 bases). The V end lost 4 bases, the J end lost 0 bases, and 22 bases lay between the germline ends. CDR1 is SNHLY and CDR2 is FYNNEI in the germline V gene. The CDR3 is 18 amino acids.

This clone was detected once. This sequence joins TRBV9 and TRBJ1-2; D is possibly TRBD1 (5 bases). This CDR3 spans 13 amino acids. Germline CDR1 and CDR2: SGDLS and YYNGEE. V lost 4 bases, J lost 7 bases, and 14 bases lay in between. The CDR3 region has the DNA TGTGCCAGCAGCCCCCTTGGGGGGGTTGGCTACACCTTC. Translation gives CASSPLGGVGYTF.